What follows are 3 T cell receptor beta chains derived from one specimen sequenced in a study of shared clonotypes between healthy human individuals. Assay: immunoSEQ multiplex PCR; the TCRdb copy retains only in-frame clones and omits some. Counted here are over a million clones, about 84% occurring once; the ten biggest clones make up 0.61%. The sample comprised memory CD4+ T cells from PBMCs. Subset specified: CD45RA-negative fraction. These receptors originate from a man in his late teens or twenties in good health. Some clones in this sample may be carry-over from other donors' samples.

The V call is TRBV7-8, the J call TRBJ2-5, with a tentative D call TRBD2 (6 bases). This CDR3 is 14 amino acids long. Trimming removed 4 bases from V and 5 bases from J, with 14 bases in between. The germline V gene encodes CDR1 SGHVS and CDR2 FQNEAQ. The CDR3 nucleotides are TGTGCCAGCAGCTACGGAGGGGCAGGGGAGACCCAGTACTTC. It translates to CASSYGGAGETQYF.

This clone was detected only a few times. The chain uses TRBV6-1 and TRBJ2-1; 10 positions match TRBD2. CDR3 length: 16 amino acids. With V trimmed by 3 bases and J by 8 bases, 10 bases remained unmatched. CDR1 MNHNS and CDR2 SASEGT come from the germline V gene. CDR3 coding DNA: TGTGCCAGCAGTGACCCCGCTAGCGGGAGAGAGTATGAGCAGTTCTTC. Translation: CASSDPASGREYEQFF.

The chain uses TRBV9 and TRBJ2-5, with TRBD1 matching 10 bases. In germline, CDR1 is SGDLS, CDR2 YYNGEE. With 4 bases clipped from V and 4 bases from J, the junction kept 4 bases outside the gene matches. This CDR3 region has 14 residues. The CDR3 is CASSFGDRGETQYF. In DNA form, the CDR3 reads TGTGCCAGCAGCTTCGGGGACAGGGGAGAGACCCAGTACTTC.